Included here is one T cell receptor beta chain sequence, with context. Its antigen remains unidentified. TCR alpha and TCR beta cDNA libraries carrying sample barcodes and UMIs were produced by 5'RACE using constant-segment primers. TCRdb re-called the 5' RACE reads through MiXCR, storing one row per CDR3 protein. In the table there are 500,000 to 650,000 distinct CDR3 sequences, roughly a fifth of which are singletons. The data are from a study of T-cell memory formation after mild COVID-19. Broader study findings: Shrinking CD4+ clones were chiefly CM and EM; CD8+ ones were chiefly EMRA.

The sequence was collected from an adult woman who had mild COVID-19 (a few samples of this study predate the infection). Cell type and time point are not known. Sequenced material: PBMCs or a T cell subset sorted from them (not recorded which).

The CDR3 reads CASSYSRGVGETQYF. CDR3 DNA: TGTGCCAGCAGTTACTCCCGCGGAGTGGGGGAGACCCAGTACTTC. The chain carries TRBV6-6 and TRBJ2-5; no definite D call. Germline CDR1 and CDR2: MNHNY and SVGAGI (reference sequence). The CDR3 is 15 amino acids. Trimming removed 0 bases at V and 5 bases at J, with 13 bases between.